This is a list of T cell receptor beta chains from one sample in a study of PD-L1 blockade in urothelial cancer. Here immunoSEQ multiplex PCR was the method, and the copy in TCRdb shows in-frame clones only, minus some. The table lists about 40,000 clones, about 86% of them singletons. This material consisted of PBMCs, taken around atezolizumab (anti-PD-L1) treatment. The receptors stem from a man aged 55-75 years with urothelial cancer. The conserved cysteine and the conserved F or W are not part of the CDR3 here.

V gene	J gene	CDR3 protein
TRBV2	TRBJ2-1	ASSIPSGSLF
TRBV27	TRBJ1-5	ASSRRGQGRNQPQH
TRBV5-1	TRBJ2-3	ASSLSQDTQY
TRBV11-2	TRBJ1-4	ASSLGGGRNEKLF
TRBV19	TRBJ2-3	ASSIRLAGTTDTQY
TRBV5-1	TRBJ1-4	ASSTRGRSDEKLF
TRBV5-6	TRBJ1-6	ASSPLRTGGSSYNSPLH
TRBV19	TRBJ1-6	ASSPGGGYNSPLH
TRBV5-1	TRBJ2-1	ASSRLLAGGPDNEQF
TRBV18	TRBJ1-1	ASSLLNTEAF
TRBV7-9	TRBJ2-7	ASSLTPTGRGEQY
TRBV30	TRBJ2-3	AWGKGGAMTDTQY
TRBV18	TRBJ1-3	ASSPGQGVNTIY
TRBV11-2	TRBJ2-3	ASSLKTRGFADTQY
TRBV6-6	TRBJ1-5	ASMLDSNQPQH
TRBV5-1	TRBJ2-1	ASSQNKQGGLQF
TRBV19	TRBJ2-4	ATRPGGTKNIQY
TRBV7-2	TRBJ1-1	ASSSSGGITEAF
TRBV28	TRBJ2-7	ASGLQPDNSYEQY
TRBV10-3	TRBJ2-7	AISASLGTYEQY
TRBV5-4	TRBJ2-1	ASRSSGGAYNEQF
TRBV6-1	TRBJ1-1	ASSDGQGVIAAF
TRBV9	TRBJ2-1	ASSGDSHTYNEQF